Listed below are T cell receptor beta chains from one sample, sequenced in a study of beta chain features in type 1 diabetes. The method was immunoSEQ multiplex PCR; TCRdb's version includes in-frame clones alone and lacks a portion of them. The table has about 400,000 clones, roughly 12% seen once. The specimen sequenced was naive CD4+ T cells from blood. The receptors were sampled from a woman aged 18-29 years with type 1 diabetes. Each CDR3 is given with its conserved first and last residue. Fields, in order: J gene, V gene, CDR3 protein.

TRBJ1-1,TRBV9,CASSPSGRKAEAFF
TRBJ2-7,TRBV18,CASSPQNSIYEQYF
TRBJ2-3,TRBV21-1,CASSDSGSQDTQYF
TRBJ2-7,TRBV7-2,CASSFSQGDEQYF
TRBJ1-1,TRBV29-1,CSVESVDSEAFF
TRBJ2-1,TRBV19,CASLSPGSSGYNEQFF
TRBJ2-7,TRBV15,CATSRDRASYEQYF
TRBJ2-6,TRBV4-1,CASSPEGAGANVLTF
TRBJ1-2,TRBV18,CASSLQKDRVYYGYTF
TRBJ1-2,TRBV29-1,CSTQQGAYGYTF
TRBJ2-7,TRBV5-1,CASSSGGREQYF
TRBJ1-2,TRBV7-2,CASRIGVNYGYTF
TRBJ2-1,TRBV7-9,CASSYGLAGEMQFF
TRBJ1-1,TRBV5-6,CASSPEGASTEAFF
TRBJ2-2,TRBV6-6,CASRGAGDSNTGELFF
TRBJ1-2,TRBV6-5,CASSYSSQGRNYGYTF
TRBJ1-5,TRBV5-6,CASSLGIHGQPQHF
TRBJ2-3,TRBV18,CASSLQGQGHTDTQYF
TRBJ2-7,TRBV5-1,CASSSDTSYEQYF
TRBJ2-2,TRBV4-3,CASSPHPGAGELFF
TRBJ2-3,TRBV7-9,CASSPQGVDTQYF
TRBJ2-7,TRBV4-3,CASSQVSGQGYEQYF
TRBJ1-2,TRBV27,CASSTYPGTGITRYTF
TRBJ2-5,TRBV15,CATSRDRGETQYF
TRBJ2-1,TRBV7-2,CASSQASYNEQFF
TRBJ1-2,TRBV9,CASSGRTGDYTF
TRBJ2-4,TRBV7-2,CASSSGDYGNIQYF
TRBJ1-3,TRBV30,CAWTGLLGNTIYF
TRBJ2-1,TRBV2,CASSVLSLAGRSSYNEQFF